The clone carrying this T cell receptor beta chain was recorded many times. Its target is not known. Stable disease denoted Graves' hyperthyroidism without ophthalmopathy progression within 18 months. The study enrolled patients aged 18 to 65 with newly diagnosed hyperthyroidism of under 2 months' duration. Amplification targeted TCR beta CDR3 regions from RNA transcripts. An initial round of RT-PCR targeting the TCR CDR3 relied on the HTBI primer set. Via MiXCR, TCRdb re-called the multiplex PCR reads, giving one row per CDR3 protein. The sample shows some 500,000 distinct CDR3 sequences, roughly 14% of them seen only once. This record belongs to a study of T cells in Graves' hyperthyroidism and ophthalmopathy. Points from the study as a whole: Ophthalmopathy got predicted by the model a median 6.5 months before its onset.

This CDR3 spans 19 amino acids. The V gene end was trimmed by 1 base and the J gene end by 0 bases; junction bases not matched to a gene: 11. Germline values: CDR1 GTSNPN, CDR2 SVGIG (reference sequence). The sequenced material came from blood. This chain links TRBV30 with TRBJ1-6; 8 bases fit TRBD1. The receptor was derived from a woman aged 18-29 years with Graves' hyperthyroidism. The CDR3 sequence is CAWSARTGTIRSYNSPLHF. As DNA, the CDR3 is TGTGCCTGGAGTGCCCGGACAGGGACAATTCGCTCCTATAATTCACCCCTCCACTTT.